Presented here are 18 T cell receptor beta chains from one specimen sequenced in a study of shared clonotypes between healthy human individuals (TCRdb year 2020). The library was obtained by the immunoSEQ multiplex PCR assay. TCRdb mirrors the immuneACCESS table, restricted to in-frame sequences. Some clones are absent from its copies; in checked studies, under half trace to an unresolved V gene, and the reason for the others is unknown. Counted in this sample were over 1.5 million clones; roughly 98% of them appeared once. The ten largest clones take up 0.4% to 0.45% of the sample. Material: naive CD4+ T cells sorted from blood. Read against the paper, the sample's cell subset or site label means: CD45RA+ positively selected. The receptors here all came from a man aged 30 to 45 in good health.

This clone was observed once. V is TRBV28 and J is TRBJ1-1; no definite D call. The CDR3 spans 13 residues. CDR1 and CDR2 (germline): MDHEN, SYDVKM. Trimming pared 2 bases from V and 0 bases from J, leaving 4 bases between. The DNA for the CDR3 is TGTGCCAGCAGTTTAATCCTGAACACTGAAGCTTTCTTT. It encodes CASSLILNTEAFF.

The V gene is TRBV7-9, the J gene TRBJ2-7; possible D gene TRBD1, 6 bases. The V gene's germline CDR1 is SEHNR and CDR2 FQNEAQ (reference sequence). The V and J ends lost 5 bases and 3 bases respectively, with 17 bases between them. The CDR3 length is 15 residues. The CDR3, as DNA: TGTGCCAGCAGCAACGGACAGAGATTGGTCTACGAGCAGTACTTC. It specifies CASSNGQRLVYEQYF.

This clone occurred once. V and J are TRBV27 and TRBJ1-2; TRBD1 might be the D (5 bases). The CDR3 runs 15 residues. With 2 bases removed from V and 4 bases from J, the gap between germline ends came to 14 bases. Germline lookup yields CDR1 MNHEY and CDR2 SMNVEV (reference sequence). The CDR3 loop reads CASSLRAGASYGYTF. CDR3 sequence (DNA): TGTGCCAGCAGTTTAAGGGCCGGGGCTAGCTATGGCTACACCTTC.

The chain carries TRBV7-9 and TRBJ2-1; a possible D gene is TRBD2 (5 bases). Trimming took 6 bases from V and 5 from J, leaving 14 bases between them. Germline CDR1 and CDR2: SEHNR and FQNEAQ (reference sequence). CDR3 length: 14 amino acids. The CDR3 loop reads CASSPRRSHNEQFF. DNA for the CDR3: TGTGCCAGCAGTCCCCGGAGGTCCCACAATGAGCAGTTCTTC. Looking up the rest from reference TRBV7-9 and TRBJ2-1 gives the full variable domain: DTGVSQNPRHKITKRGQNVTFRCDPISEHNRLYWYRQTLGQGPEFLTYFQNEAQLEKSRLLSDRFSAERPKGSFSTLEIQRTEQGDSAMYLCASSPRRSHNEQFFGPGTRLTVL.

V gene TRBV6-1 combines with J gene TRBJ2-1; 8 nucleotides line up with TRBD1. CDR3 length equals 15 residues. The V segment lost 6 bases and the J segment 0 bases; nucleotides outside the gene matches: 4. The V gene's germline CDR1 is MNHNS and CDR2 SASEGT. The CDR3 region has the DNA TGTGCCAGCAGCAGGACAGGGAGCTCCTACAATGAGCAGTTCTTC. Encoded protein: CASSRTGSSYNEQFF.

A word on this clone: Other DNA sequences within the sample encode an identical CDR3. CDR3 DNA: TGCGCCAGCAGCTTGTCCCCCGGCACAGATACGCAGTATTTT. Protein sequence: CASSLSPGTDTQYF. The V call is TRBV5-1, the J call TRBJ2-3; no clear D. V was clipped by 1 base and J by 1 base, with 7 bases between them. Germline assignment: CDR1 SGHRS and CDR2 YFSETQ. This CDR3 is built from 14 residues.

This rearrangement joins TRBV15 to TRBJ2-2; D is possibly TRBD1 or TRBD2 (5 bases each). Germline V gives CDR1 LNHNV, CDR2 YYDKDF (reference sequence). This CDR3 is built from 14 residues. Trimming shortened V by 8 bases and J by 7 bases, and 17 bases separated the two germline ends. CDR3 sequence (DNA): TGTGCCACCTCGCGGAAGGGACGGGGCGGGGAGCTGTTTTTT. Translating gives CATSRKGRGGELFF.

This clone is a singleton in its sample. The rearrangement links TRBV30 to TRBJ2-3; 10 bases fit TRBD2. CDR1 is GTSNPN, CDR2 SVGIG, per germline (reference sequence). This CDR3 contains 15 residues. Trimming took 1 base from V and 3 from J; bases not matched to a gene: 4. This CDR3 reads CAWSASGRTTDTQYF. The CDR3 region has the DNA TGTGCCTGGAGTGCTAGCGGGAGAACTACAGATACGCAGTATTTT.

This clone occurred once. The genes are TRBV7-8 and TRBJ2-5, with TRBD1 identical over 7 bases. CDR3 size: 14 residues. Germline loops: CDR1 SGHVS, CDR2 FQNEAQ. Unmatched junction bases numbered 8, after V lost 5 bases and J lost 5 bases. CDR3 amino acids: CASSPWTGQETQYF. CDR3 sequence (DNA): TGTGCCAGCAGCCCTTGGACAGGACAGGAGACCCAGTACTTC.

With respect to this clone: The sample has other DNA sequences that encode this CDR3 too. V usage is TRBV5-1 and J usage is TRBJ2-1; D uncertain. The CDR3 contains 12 residues. Trimming removed 0 bases at V and 9 bases at J, with 7 bases between. Germline V gives CDR1 SGHRS, CDR2 YFSETQ. CDR3 in DNA: TGCGCCAGCAGCTTGGGAGTCGGTGAGCAGTTCTTC. It specifies CASSLGVGEQFF. The full variable domain, completed using reference TRBV5-1 and TRBJ2-1, is KAGVTQTPRYLIKTRGQQVTLSCSPISGHRSVSWYQQTPGQGLQFLFEYFSETQRNKGNFPGRFSGRQFSNSRSEMNVSTLELGDSALYLCASSLGVGEQFFGPGTRLTVL.

With respect to this clone: This sample includes further DNA sequences coding for the same CDR3. The rearrangement joins TRBV29-1 to TRBJ2-3; D is perhaps TRBD1 (5 bases). Germline lookup yields CDR1 SQVTM and CDR2 ANQGSEA. Trimming cost V 2 bases and J 3 bases, with 9 bases left between them. CDR3 length: 13 residues. CDR3 DNA sequence: TGCAGCGTTGAAAGGGGATTAACAGATACGCAGTATTTT. This encodes CSVERGLTDTQYF.

The chain recombines TRBV28 with TRBJ2-7; 8 nucleotides match TRBD2. The CDR3 consists of 14 residues. CDR1 and CDR2 from the germline V gene are MDHEN and SYDVKM. Germline trimming cut 1 base from V and 7 bases from J; bases unmatched to any gene: 6. The CDR3 protein is CASSLFGLAWEQYF. Written as DNA, the CDR3 is TGTGCCAGCAGTTTATTCGGACTAGCTTGGGAGCAGTACTTC.

V gene TRBV5-1 combines with J gene TRBJ2-1, with D perhaps matching TRBD1 (5 bases). The V gene lost 5 bases and the J gene lost 2 bases, with 11 bases spanning the gap. This CDR3 region has 14 residues. The V gene's germline CDR1 is SGHRS and CDR2 YFSETQ. The DNA for the CDR3 is TGCGCCAGCAGGATCGAACAGGCCTACAATGAGCAGTTCTTC. As protein: CASRIEQAYNEQFF.

The chain links TRBV20-1 to TRBJ2-1; D gene unclear. V was cut by 2 bases and J by 9 bases, with 8 bases left in between. The length of the CDR3 is 11 residues. Germline CDR1 and CDR2: DFQATT and SNEGSKA (reference sequence). Here the CDR3 reads CSARYSSEQFF. The CDR3 DNA sequence: TGCAGTGCTAGATACAGCTCTGAGCAGTTCTTC.

V usage is TRBV7-9 and J usage is TRBJ2-5; D is unclear. The V gene's germline CDR1 is SEHNR and CDR2 FQNEAQ (reference sequence). This CDR3 has 15 amino acids. Trimming stripped 4 bases from V and 1 base from J, with 13 bases between. This CDR3 reads CASSSRTRAQETQYF. DNA for the CDR3: TGTGCCAGCAGCTCCCGGACCCGGGCCCAAGAGACCCAGTACTTC. Complete variable domain (other parts from reference TRBV7-9 and TRBJ2-5): DTGVSQNPRHKITKRGQNVTFRCDPISEHNRLYWYRQTLGQGPEFLTYFQNEAQLEKSRLLSDRFSAERPKGSFSTLEIQRTEQGDSAMYLCASSSRTRAQETQYFGPGTRLLVL.

J is TRBJ2-3 and V is TRBV25-1; no reliable D call. The length of the CDR3 is 13 residues. CDR1 and CDR2 from the germline V gene are MGHDK and SYGVNS. The ends were cut back, 3 bases at V and 1 base at J, with 5 bases in the middle. This CDR3 is CASSEPGTDTQYF. In DNA, the CDR3 is TGTGCCAGCAGTGAGCCTGGCACAGATACGCAGTATTTT.

This clone was picked up one time. V usage is TRBV5-4 and J usage is TRBJ2-7; 9 nucleotides align to TRBD2. After removal of 0 bases from V and 5 bases from J, the junction contained 3 bases not matched to a gene. The CDR3 contains 14 residues. Germline CDR1 reads SGHNT; CDR2 reads YYREEE (reference sequence). The CDR3 is CASSLVSGSNEQYF. The CDR3 DNA follows: TGTGCCAGCAGCTTGGTTAGCGGGAGCAACGAGCAGTACTTC.

This clone was seen a single time. The genes are TRBV11-3 and TRBJ2-7, with 9 bases identical to TRBD1. Losses at the gene ends were 5 bases for V and 0 bases for J; bases not matched to a gene: 5. Looked up from germline, CDR1 is SGHNT and CDR2 is YENEEA. CDR3 length: 15 residues. CDR3 sequence: CASSLRQGDSYEQYF. The CDR3 DNA follows: TGTGCCAGCAGCCTACGACAGGGGGACTCCTACGAGCAGTACTTC. Together with reference TRBV11-3 and TRBJ2-7, the CDR3 gives the full variable domain: EAGVVQSPRYKIIEKKQPVAFWCNPISGHNTLYWYLQNLGQGPELLIRYENEEAVDDSQLPKDRFSAERLKGVDSTLKIQPAELGDSAVYLCASSLRQGDSYEQYFGPGTRLTVT.